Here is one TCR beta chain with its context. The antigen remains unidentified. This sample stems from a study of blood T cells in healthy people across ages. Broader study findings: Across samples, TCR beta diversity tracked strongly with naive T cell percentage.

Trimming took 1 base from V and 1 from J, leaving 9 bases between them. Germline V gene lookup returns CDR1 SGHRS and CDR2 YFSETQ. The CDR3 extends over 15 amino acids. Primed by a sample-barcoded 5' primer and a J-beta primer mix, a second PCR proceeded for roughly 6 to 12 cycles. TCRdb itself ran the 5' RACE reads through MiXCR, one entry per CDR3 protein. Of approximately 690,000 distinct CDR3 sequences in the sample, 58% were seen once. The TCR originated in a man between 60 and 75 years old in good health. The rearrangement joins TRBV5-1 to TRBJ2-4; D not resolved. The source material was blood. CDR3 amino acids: CASSLPEPAKNIQYF. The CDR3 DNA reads TGCGCCAGCAGCTTGCCGGAGCCGGCCAAAAACATTCAGTACTTC.